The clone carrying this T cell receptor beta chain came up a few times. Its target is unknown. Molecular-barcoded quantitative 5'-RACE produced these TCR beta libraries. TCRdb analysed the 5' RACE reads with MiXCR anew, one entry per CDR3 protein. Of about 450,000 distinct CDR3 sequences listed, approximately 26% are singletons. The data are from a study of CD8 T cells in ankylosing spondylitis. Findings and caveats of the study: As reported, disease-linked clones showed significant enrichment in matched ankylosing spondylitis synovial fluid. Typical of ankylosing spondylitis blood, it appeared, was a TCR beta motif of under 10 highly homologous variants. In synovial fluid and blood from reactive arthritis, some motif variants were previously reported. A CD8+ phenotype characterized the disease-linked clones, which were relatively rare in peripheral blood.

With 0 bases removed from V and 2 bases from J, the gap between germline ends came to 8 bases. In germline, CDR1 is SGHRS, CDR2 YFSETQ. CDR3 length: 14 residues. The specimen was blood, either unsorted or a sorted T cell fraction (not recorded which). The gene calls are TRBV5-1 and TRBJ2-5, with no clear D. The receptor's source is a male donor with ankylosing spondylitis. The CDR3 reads CASSLVSQQETQYF. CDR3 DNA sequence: TGCGCCAGCAGCTTGGTGTCGCAGCAAGAGACCCAGTACTTC.